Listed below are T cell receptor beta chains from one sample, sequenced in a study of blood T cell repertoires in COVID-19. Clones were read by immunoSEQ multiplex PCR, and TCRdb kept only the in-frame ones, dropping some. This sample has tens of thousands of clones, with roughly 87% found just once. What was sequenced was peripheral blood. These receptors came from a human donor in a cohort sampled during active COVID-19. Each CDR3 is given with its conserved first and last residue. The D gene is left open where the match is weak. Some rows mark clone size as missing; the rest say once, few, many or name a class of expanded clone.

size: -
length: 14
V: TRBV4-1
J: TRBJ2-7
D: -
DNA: TGCGCCAGCAGCCAAGAAAACAGACCCTACGAGCAGTACTTC
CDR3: CASSQENRPYEQYF

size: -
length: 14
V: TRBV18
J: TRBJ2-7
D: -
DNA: TGTGCCAGCTCACCACAGGGACTGATCTACGAGCAGTACTTC
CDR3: CASSPQGLIYEQYF

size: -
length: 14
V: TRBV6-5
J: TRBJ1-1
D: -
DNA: TGTGCCAGCAGCCCAGGGCTGGGGAACACTGAAGCTTTCTTT
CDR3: CASSPGLGNTEAFF

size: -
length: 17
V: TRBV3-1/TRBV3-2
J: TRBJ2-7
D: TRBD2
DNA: TGTGCCAGCAGCCAAATGTTCGGGACTAGCGGGGTCGGGGAGCAGTACTTC
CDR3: CASSQMFGTSGVGEQYF

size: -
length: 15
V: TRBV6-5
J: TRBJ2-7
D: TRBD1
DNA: TGTGCCAGCAACACGGGACAGGGGGGGGATTACGAGCAGTACTTC
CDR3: CASNTGQGGDYEQYF

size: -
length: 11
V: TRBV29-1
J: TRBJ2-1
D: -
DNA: TGCAGCGCGAGGGGCGGCAATGAGCAGTTCTTC
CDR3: CSARGGNEQFF

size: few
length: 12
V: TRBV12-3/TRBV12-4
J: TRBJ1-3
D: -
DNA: TGTGCCAGCAAGGAGACTGGAAACACCATATATTTT
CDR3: CASKETGNTIYF

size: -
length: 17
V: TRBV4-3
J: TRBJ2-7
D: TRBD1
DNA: TGCGCCAGCAGCCAAGAGAAATTCGTGGACAGGGTAGCGGAGCAGTACTTC
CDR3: CASSQEKFVDRVAEQYF

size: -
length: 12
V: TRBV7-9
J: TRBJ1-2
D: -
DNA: TGTGCCAGCAGCAAGGGTTCGGGAGGCTACACCTTC
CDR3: CASSKGSGGYTF

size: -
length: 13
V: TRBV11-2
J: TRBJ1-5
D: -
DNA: TGTGCCAGCAGTTCGGGACTCGGGCAGCCCCAGCATTTT
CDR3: CASSSGLGQPQHF

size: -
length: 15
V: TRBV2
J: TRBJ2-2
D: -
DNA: TGTGCCAGCAGTGAAACGAGGCAGAACACCGGGGAGCTGTTTTTT
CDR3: CASSETRQNTGELFF

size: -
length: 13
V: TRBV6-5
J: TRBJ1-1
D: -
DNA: TGTGCCAGCATGGGACACCAGAACACTGAAGCTTTCTTT
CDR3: CASMGHQNTEAFF

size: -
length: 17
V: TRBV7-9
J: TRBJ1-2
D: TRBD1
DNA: TGTGCCAGCAGCTTCGCGGGACAGTACGGAGCTAACTATGGCTACACCTTC
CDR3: CASSFAGQYGANYGYTF

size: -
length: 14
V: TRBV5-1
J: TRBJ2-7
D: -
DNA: TGCGCCAGTTCCCGTTCAGGGGACTCCTACGAGCAGTACTTC
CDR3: CASSRSGDSYEQYF

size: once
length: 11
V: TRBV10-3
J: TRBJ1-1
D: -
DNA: TGTGCCGCCGGGAGGAACACTGAAGCTTTCTTT
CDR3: CAAGRNTEAFF

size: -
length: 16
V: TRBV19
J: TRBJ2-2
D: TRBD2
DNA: TGTGCCAGTAGTTCGAGCGGGGGGGTGACCACCGGGGAGCTGTTTTTT
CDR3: CASSSSGGVTTGELFF

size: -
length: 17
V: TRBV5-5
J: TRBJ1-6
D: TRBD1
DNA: TGTGCCAGCAGCCGTGCGGGACAGGGGACGAGTGATTCACCCCTCCACTTT
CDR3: CASSRAGQGTSDSPLHF

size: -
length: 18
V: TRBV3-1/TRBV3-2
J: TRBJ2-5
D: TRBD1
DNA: TGTGCCAGCAGCCAAGAGCGGCGCGCCGGGACAGGGGAAGAGACCCAGTACTTC
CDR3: CASSQERRAGTGEETQYF

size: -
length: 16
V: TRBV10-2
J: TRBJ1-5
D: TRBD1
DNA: TGCGCCAGCGGGACAGGGGGAACGATTAGCAATCAGCCCCAGCATTTT
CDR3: CASGTGGTISNQPQHF

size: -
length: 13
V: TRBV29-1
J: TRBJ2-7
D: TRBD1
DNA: TGCAGCGGCTCCTTGGGACAGACCTACGAGCAGTACTTC
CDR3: CSGSLGQTYEQYF

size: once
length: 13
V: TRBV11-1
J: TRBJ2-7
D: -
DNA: TGTGCCAGCAGCACAACGGGGGTCTACGAGCAGTACTTC
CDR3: CASSTTGVYEQYF

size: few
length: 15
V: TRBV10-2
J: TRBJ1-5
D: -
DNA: TGCGCCAGCAGTGAGTGGGGGCGACGGTATCAGCCCCAGCATTTT
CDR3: CASSEWGRRYQPQHF

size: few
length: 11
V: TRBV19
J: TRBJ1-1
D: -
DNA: TGTGCCAGTAGTTCAGGACATTCAGCTTTCTTT
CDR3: CASSSGHSAFF

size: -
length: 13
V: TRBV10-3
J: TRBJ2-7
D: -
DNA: TGTGCCATCAGCTTCCCAGGGGCCTACGAGCAGTACTTC
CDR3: CAISFPGAYEQYF

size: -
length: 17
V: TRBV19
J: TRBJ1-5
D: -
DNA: TGTGCCAGTACCAGGACAGCCTCCACCGATAGCAATCAGCCCCAGCATTTT
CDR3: CASTRTASTDSNQPQHF

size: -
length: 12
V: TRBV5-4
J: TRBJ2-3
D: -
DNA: TGTGCCAGCAGCTCTTTCACAGATACGCAGTATTTT
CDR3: CASSSFTDTQYF

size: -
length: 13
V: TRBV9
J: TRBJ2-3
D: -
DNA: TGTGCCAGCAGCGTAGCCCTATTGGATACGCAGTATTTT
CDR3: CASSVALLDTQYF

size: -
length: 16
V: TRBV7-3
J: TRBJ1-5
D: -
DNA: TGTGCCAGCAGCCAGATGAGGCAGGGCGGCAATCAGCCCCAGCATTTT
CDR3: CASSQMRQGGNQPQHF

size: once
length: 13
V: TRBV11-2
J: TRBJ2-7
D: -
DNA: TGTGCCAGCAGCCCAGGACTAAACTACGAGCAGTACTTC
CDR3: CASSPGLNYEQYF

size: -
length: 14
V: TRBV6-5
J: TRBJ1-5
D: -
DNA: TGTGCCAGCAGCCCGGGGGACGGAAGTCAGCCCCAGCATTTT
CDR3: CASSPGDGSQPQHF

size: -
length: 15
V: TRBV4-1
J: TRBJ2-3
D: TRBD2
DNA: TGCGCCAGCAGCCGCCTAGCGGGGACCACAGATACGCAGTATTTT
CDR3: CASSRLAGTTDTQYF

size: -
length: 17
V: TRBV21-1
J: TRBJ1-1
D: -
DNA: TGTGCCAGCAGCAAAAGAGGACAGCCCGACTTGAACACTGAAGCTTTCTTT
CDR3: CASSKRGQPDLNTEAFF

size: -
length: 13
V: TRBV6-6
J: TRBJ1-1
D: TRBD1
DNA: TGTGCCAGCAGACAGGGGGCAGACACTGAAGCTTTCTTT
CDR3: CASRQGADTEAFF

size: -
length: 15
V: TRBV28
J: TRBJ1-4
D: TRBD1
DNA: TGTGCCAGCAGTCTACCGACAGGGGGCATTGAAAAACTGTTTTTT
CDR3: CASSLPTGGIEKLFF

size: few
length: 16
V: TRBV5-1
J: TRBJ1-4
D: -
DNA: TGCGCCAGCAGCTTGGTTCCCGGTGGAGGTAATGAAAAACTGTTTTTT
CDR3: CASSLVPGGGNEKLFF

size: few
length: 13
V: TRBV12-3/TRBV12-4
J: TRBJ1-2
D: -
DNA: TGTGCCAGCAGTTTAGGGCAGATCTATGGCTACACCTTC
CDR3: CASSLGQIYGYTF

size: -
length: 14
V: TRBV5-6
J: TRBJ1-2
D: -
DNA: TGTGCCAGCAGCGCCGCCGGGGATTTGTATGGCTACACCTTC
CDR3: CASSAAGDLYGYTF

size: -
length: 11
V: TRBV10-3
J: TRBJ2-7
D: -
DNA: TGTGCCATCAGTCAGGGTTACGAGCAGTACTTC
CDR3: CAISQGYEQYF

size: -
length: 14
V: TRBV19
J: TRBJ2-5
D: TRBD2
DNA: TGTGCCAGTAGAGGGGCTAGCGGCTTGGGGACCCAGTACTTC
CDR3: CASRGASGLGTQYF

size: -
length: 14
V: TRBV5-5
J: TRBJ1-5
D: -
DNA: TGTGCCAGCAGCTTAGGGGGATTGGGACAGCCCCAGCATTTT
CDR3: CASSLGGLGQPQHF

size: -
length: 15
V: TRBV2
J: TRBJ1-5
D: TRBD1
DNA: TGTGCCAGCAGACCGGACAGGGGAAGAAATCAGCCCCAGCATTTT
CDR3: CASRPDRGRNQPQHF

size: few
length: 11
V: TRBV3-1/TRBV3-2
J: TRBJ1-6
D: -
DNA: TGTGCCAGCAGTCTTAATTCACCCCTCCACTTT
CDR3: CASSLNSPLHF